The 26 T cell receptor beta chains below all came from one sample that was sequenced in a study of control samples from healthy donors and cancer patients. Clones were read by immunoSEQ multiplex PCR, and TCRdb kept only the in-frame ones, dropping some. The sample carries 100,000 to 150,000 clones, over 85% recorded once. The sample comprised blood. All receptors derive from a man younger than 30 in good health.

The rearrangement links TRBV9 to TRBJ2-5; D may be TRBD2 (6 bases). The CDR3 runs 15 residues. Per germline, CDR1 SGDLS and CDR2 YYNGEE. Deletions cut 2 bases from V and 3 bases from J, with 14 bases between. The CDR3 DNA reads as TGTGCCAGCAGCGTTATGCGGGGTGGCGAAGAGACCCAGTACTTC. This gives the protein CASSVMRGGEETQYF.

The V gene is TRBV20-1, the J gene TRBJ1-1, with D maybe TRBD1 (5 bases). CDR1 and CDR2 (germline): DFQATT, SNEGSKA (reference sequence). This CDR3 comprises 11 residues. The CDR3 loop is CRAQGTPEAFF. The CDR3 DNA is TGCAGAGCGCAGGGAACACCTGAAGCTTTCTTT.

The V and J genes are TRBV7-2 and TRBJ1-2; tentative D call: TRBD1 (5 bases). CDR1 SGHTA and CDR2 FQGNSA come from the germline V gene. V lost 6 bases and J lost 0, with 14 bases in between. There are 15 residues in the CDR3. The CDR3 sequence: CASSLPGRPNYGYTF. CDR3 DNA: TGTGCCAGCAGTTTACCGGGACGGCCTAACTATGGCTACACCTTC.

This sequence joins TRBV4-1 and TRBJ1-3; the D is unclear. Trimming took off 0 bases at V and 0 bases at J, with 12 bases between the two ends. CDR3 length: 17 amino acids. CDR1 is MGHRA, CDR2 YSYEKL, per germline. As DNA, the CDR3 is TGCGCCAGCAGCCAAGATCGTTTCGGGTTCTCTGGAAACACCATATATTTT. It specifies CASSQDRFGFSGNTIYF.

In this sample, this clone turned up once. The V call is TRBV7-7, the J call TRBJ2-5; 12 bases fit TRBD2. Germline values: CDR1 SSHAT, CDR2 FNYEAQ (reference sequence). V shed 5 bases, J shed 1 base, and the junction held 2 bases outside the gene matches. The CDR3 is made up of 15 amino acids. The CDR3, as DNA: TGTGCCAGCAGCCAGGGACTAGCGGGCCAAGAGACCCAGTACTTC. This encodes CASSQGLAGQETQYF.

V is TRBV5-4 and J is TRBJ2-5, with a weak D call TRBD1 (5 bases). CDR3 length: 15 residues. The V gene's germline CDR1 is SGHNT and CDR2 YYREEE (reference sequence). V was pared by 1 base and J by 0 bases, with 10 bases between. CDR3 amino acids: CASSLWSGNQETQYF. CDR3 nucleotides: TGTGCCAGCAGCTTGTGGTCAGGGAACCAAGAGACCCAGTACTTC. Full variable domain (remainder filled in from reference TRBV5-4 and TRBJ2-5): ETGVTQSPTHLIKTRGQQVTLRCSSQSGHNTVSWYQQALGQGPQFIFQYYREEENGRGNFPPRFSGLQFPNYSSELNVNALELDDSALYLCASSLWSGNQETQYFGPGTRLLVL.

The chain uses TRBV6-6 and TRBJ2-2; the match to TRBD1 covers 7 bases. V was pared by 5 bases and J by 2 bases, with 8 bases of the junction left unmatched. This CDR3 is built from 16 residues. Germline V gene data show CDR1 as MNHNY and CDR2 as SVGAGI (reference sequence). The CDR3 region has the DNA TGTGCCAGCAGTATTAGAGGGACAGACAACACCGGGGAGCTGTTTTTT. It codes for CASSIRGTDNTGELFF.

The rearrangement joins TRBV7-9 to TRBJ2-3; weak D call: TRBD1 (6 bases). V was shortened by 5 bases and J by 2 bases, with 14 bases between the two germline ends. The CDR3 runs 15 residues. Germline V CDR1 and CDR2: SEHNR, FQNEAQ (reference sequence). The chain's CDR3 is CASSQGGFNTDTQYF. In DNA form, the CDR3 reads TGTGCCAGCAGCCAAGGGGGATTTAACACAGATACGCAGTATTTT. Full variable domain (rest looked up from reference TRBV7-9 and TRBJ2-3): DTGVSQNPRHKITKRGQNVTFRCDPISEHNRLYWYRQTLGQGPEFLTYFQNEAQLEKSRLLSDRFSAERPKGSFSTLEIQRTEQGDSAMYLCASSQGGFNTDTQYFGPGTRLTVL.

This clone was recorded at least ten times. Other DNA variants within this sample encode the same CDR3. V is TRBV18 and J is TRBJ2-7; TRBD1 matches 10 bases. Trimming took 2 bases from V and 4 from J; bases not matched to a gene: 8. This CDR3 has 16 amino acids. Per germline, CDR1 KGHSH and CDR2 LQKENI. CDR3 nucleotides: TGTGCCAGCTCACCAGCCGGGACAGGGGTATTATACGAGCAGTACTTC. The encoded protein is CASSPAGTGVLYEQYF.

This chain links TRBV3-1 (or the pseudogene TRBV3-2) with TRBJ1-6, with 8 bases matching TRBD1. This CDR3 comprises 16 residues. V shed 2 bases, J shed 5 bases, and the junction held 5 bases outside the gene matches. Germline assignment: CDR1 LGHDT and CDR2 YNNKEL (reference sequence). DNA of the CDR3: TGTGCCAGCAGCCAACCCGGGACAGGAGATAATTCACCCCTCCACTTT. The encoded protein is CASSQPGTGDNSPLHF.

A word on this clone: The same CDR3 arises from other DNA sequences in this sample as well. The chain is built from TRBV6-1 and TRBJ2-7, with D tentatively TRBD2 (7 bases). Trimming left V 2 bases short and J 4 bases short, with 15 bases between. The CDR3 covers 15 residues. Germline values: CDR1 MNHNS, CDR2 SASEGT. CDR3 in amino acids: CASSEIRGGGYEQYF. As DNA, the CDR3 is TGTGCCAGCAGTGAAATTCGAGGGGGGGGGTACGAGCAGTACTTC.

The rearrangement links TRBV11-3 to TRBJ1-1, with a possible D match to TRBD1 (6 bases). Per germline, CDR1 SGHNT and CDR2 YENEEA. CDR3 length equals 16 residues. With 1 base removed from V and 4 bases from J, the gap between germline ends came to 16 bases. Here the CDR3 DNA reads TGTGCCAGCAGCTTAGGAGGGCCAGGGGATCTCACTGAAGCTTTCTTT. Its translation: CASSLGGPGDLTEAFF.

This rearrangement joins TRBV2 to TRBJ2-7; D uncertain. The CDR3 totals 13 residues. Trimming cost V 7 bases and J 0 bases, with 10 bases left between them. Germline V gene data show CDR1 as SNHLY and CDR2 as FYNNEI. The CDR3 protein is CASNKWGSYEQYF. The CDR3 DNA reads TGTGCCAGCAATAAATGGGGCTCCTACGAGCAGTACTTC. Full variable domain (rest looked up from reference TRBV2 and TRBJ2-7): EPEVTQTPSHQVTQMGQEVILRCVPISNHLYFYWYRQILGQKVEFLVSFYNNEISEKSEIFDDQFSVERPDGSNFTLKIRSTKLEDSAMYFCASNKWGSYEQYFGPGTRLTVT.

This chain connects TRBV24-1 to TRBJ2-1, with D perhaps matching TRBD1 (6 bases). Trimming took 2 bases from V and 4 from J, leaving 11 bases between them. The CDR3 is made up of 15 amino acids. Germline V gene lookup returns CDR1 KGHDR and CDR2 SFDVKD. The CDR3 spells CATSDSLGGYNEQFF. The CDR3 DNA reads TGTGCCACCAGTGATTCATTAGGGGGATACAATGAGCAGTTCTTC.

This chain links TRBV4-1 with TRBJ1-3; D not certain. The CDR3 totals 19 residues. The V end was cut by 1 base, the J end by 1 base, with 20 bases between. Germline lookup yields CDR1 MGHRA and CDR2 YSYEKL. CDR3 sequence reads: CASSQVRGLGRKSGNTIYF. CDR3 DNA sequence: TGCGCCAGCAGCCAAGTTAGAGGATTGGGCCGAAAATCTGGAAACACCATATATTTT.

The V call is TRBV7-6, the J call TRBJ2-1; D might be TRBD1 or TRBD2, each matching 5 bases. The length of the CDR3 is 16 residues. With 2 bases removed from V and 3 bases from J, the gap between germline ends came to 14 bases. Germline V gene data show CDR1 as SGHVS and CDR2 as FNYEAQ. The CDR3 nucleotides read TGTGCCAGCAGCTTAAGGGGAGCCAACTACTACAATGAGCAGTTCTTC. It yields the protein CASSLRGANYYNEQFF. The full variable domain, rest sourced from reference TRBV7-6 and TRBJ2-1, is GAGVSQSPRYKVTKRGQDVALRCDPISGHVSLYWYRQALGQGPEFLTYFNYEAQQDKSGLPNDRFSAERPEGSISTLTIQRTEQRDSAMYRCASSLRGANYYNEQFFGPGTRLTVL.

The genes are TRBV18 and TRBJ1-1, with D uncertain. CDR3 size: 16 residues. Trimming shortened V by 1 base and J by 0 bases, and 12 bases separated the two germline ends. The germline CDR1 and CDR2 sequences are KGHSH and LQKENI. CDR3 residues: CASSPRREVVNTEAFF. In nucleotides, the CDR3 is TGTGCCAGCTCACCACGGAGGGAGGTGGTGAACACTGAAGCTTTCTTT.

This chain links TRBV12-3 or TRBV12-4 with TRBJ1-1; perhaps TRBD1 as D (5 bases). V lost 5 bases, J lost 1 base, and 8 bases lay in between. This CDR3 is 13 amino acids long. The CDR3 sequence is CASSTQGNTEAFF. CDR3 in DNA: TGTGCCAGCAGTACCCAGGGGAACACTGAAGCTTTCTTT.

The J gene is TRBJ2-6, the V gene TRBV19; the D is unclear. Between the trimmed V and J ends, which lost 5 bases and 0 bases, there was a span of 8 bases. Germline lookup yields CDR1 LNHDA and CDR2 SQIVND (reference sequence). The CDR3 runs 15 residues. This chain's CDR3 is CASSRSHSGANVLTF. For the CDR3, the DNA is TGTGCCAGTAGTCGTAGTCACTCTGGGGCCAACGTCCTGACTTTC.

The chain recombines TRBV30 with TRBJ1-4, with 7 nucleotides matching TRBD1. Trimming removed 5 bases from V and 5 bases from J; junction bases left unmatched: 8. Germline assignment: CDR1 GTSNPN and CDR2 SVGIG (reference sequence). The CDR3 runs to 14 residues. CDR3 sequence (DNA): TGTGCCTGGGAAAGGACAGGACTAAATGAAAAACTGTTTTTT. As protein: CAWERTGLNEKLFF.

The chain uses TRBV5-4 and TRBJ1-2; D is uncertain. V lost 2 bases and J 8 bases, leaving 13 bases between the germline ends. The CDR3 runs 13 residues. The V gene's germline CDR1 is SGHNT and CDR2 YYREEE (reference sequence). The CDR3 sequence: CASSFPGSGGYTF. CDR3 sequence (DNA): TGTGCCAGCAGCTTTCCCGGGTCGGGGGGCTACACCTTC.

This rearrangement joins TRBV7-2 to TRBJ2-1; 7 bases are a match to TRBD2. Trimming took 1 base from V and 4 from J; bases not matched to a gene: 7. The germline CDR1 and CDR2 sequences are SGHTA and FQGNSA. There are 16 residues in the CDR3. This CDR3 is CASSLEGGTGYNEQFF. The CDR3 coding sequence is TGTGCCAGCAGCTTAGAGGGAGGGACGGGGTACAATGAGCAGTTCTTC.

The rearrangement joins TRBV15 to TRBJ1-4; D gene unclear. The CDR3 length is 15 residues. CDR1 and CDR2 from the germline V gene are LNHNV and YYDKDF (reference sequence). V lost 0 bases, J lost 2 bases, and 7 bases lay in between. The CDR3 is CATSRDYGTNEKLFF. The CDR3 DNA reads as TGTGCCACCAGCAGAGATTATGGGACTAATGAAAAACTGTTTTTT.

CDR3 sequence reads: CASSHNVDSGANVLTF. Written as DNA, the CDR3 is TGTGCCAGCAGCCACAATGTAGACTCTGGGGCCAACGTCCTGACTTTC. The genes are TRBV14 and TRBJ2-6, with D hard to call. CDR1 and CDR2 from the germline V gene are SGHDN and FVKESK. Deletions cut 3 bases from V and 0 bases from J, with 9 bases between. CDR3 length: 16 residues.

This rearrangement joins TRBV18 to TRBJ2-5, with unresolved D. This CDR3 has 17 residues. CDR1 KGHSH and CDR2 LQKENI come from the germline V gene. The ends were cut back, 3 bases at V and 0 bases at J, with 17 bases in the middle. The CDR3: CASSPLGRRGYQETQYF. The CDR3 DNA sequence: TGTGCCAGCTCACCCTTGGGCCGGCGTGGGTACCAAGAGACCCAGTACTTC.

This chain links TRBV5-1 with TRBJ2-7; D may be TRBD1 (5 bases). The CDR3 covers 13 residues. Germline V gene sequence: CDR1 SGHRS, CDR2 YFSETQ. V lost 4 bases, J lost 9 bases, and 17 bases lay in between. The CDR3 DNA follows: TGCGCCAGCAGCCTGGATAGGGGTTCCGGGCAGTACTTC. As protein: CASSLDRGSGQYF.